This T cell receptor beta chain was obtained from a study of blood T cell repertoires in COVID-19 (dated by TCRdb to about 2020). Broadly, across the study: Collaborator samples came from the United States, Italy and Spain and covered acute and convalescent phases of COVID-19. The repertoires were released in a freely available public database meant as a resource for research on the immune response to SARS-CoV-2. Deeply sampled blood TCRbeta repertoires from subjects exposed to, actively infected with, or recovered from COVID-19 were included in the dataset. Samples were obtained from the ongoing ImmuneRACE study (first 160 participants) and from 1,200 or so subjects provided by 6 global collaborators. A de-identified subject ID, COVID-19 status, age in years and sex were almost always included in the sample metadata. Where HLA class I and class II types were available, the types were taken from metadata supplied by the sample provider, not from assay-based typing. The material from the prospective study consisted of cDNA or gDNA derived from T cells, B-cell-depleted T cells, or PBMCs.

TCRbeta CDR3 regions were amplified from genomic DNA by means of the immunoSEQ Assay, a bias-controlled multiplex PCR. Per the authors' processing: The number of nucleated cells in each sample was estimated from the amplification of reference gene primers within the assay. Sequence reads were collapsed and filtered to measure the absolute abundance of every unique TCRbeta CDR3 rearrangement. For each sample, productive Simpson clonality was calculated by taking the square root of Simpson's diversity index across productive rearrangements. Imported from immuneACCESS, the table was reduced by TCRdb to in-frame sequences with V and J called. These copies leave out some clones; in studies compared against another copy, an unresolved V gene accounts for under half, and the cause of the remainder is not known. The V and J calls and clone size are taken from that table; D and trimming were inferred from the DNA. A total of around 140,000 clones appear in this sample, roughly 83% of them only once. Approximately 17% of the sample comes from the top ten.

In regard to this clone: The specificity of this receptor is unknown. Per-nucleotide qualities are absent, and no much larger clonotype sits a single base away.

Whole blood was collected in K2EDTA tubes by collaborating institutions according to the institutions' own protocols. Collaborator samples were shipped for TCRbeta analysis as frozen whole blood, isolated PBMCs, or DNA extracted from either sample type. Study-wide findings and limitations: The quantity of clinical and demographic metadata differed by source and by participant and was supplied without curation.

This TCR came from a woman older than 75 with acute or convalescent COVID-19. Input material: peripheral blood.

CDR3 sequence: CASSLGSGGAGDEQYF. The DNA is TGTGCCAGCAGCTTAGGTAGCGGGGGGGCCGGTGACGAGCAGTACTTC. This sequence uses TRBV7-2 and TRBJ2-7; TRBD2 fits 11 bases in the junction. CDR1 and CDR2, per the germline V gene, are SGHTA and FQGNSA. The CDR3 numbers 16 residues from cysteine through phenylalanine. Kept here is only the CDR3 DNA, which spans 48 bases and is read in frame from base 1. Here V drops 1 base and J drops 5 bases, and the junction holds 7 bases not matched to any gene.